This is a list of T cell receptor beta chains from one sample in a study of blood T cell repertoires in COVID-19. Assay: immunoSEQ multiplex PCR; the TCRdb copy retains only in-frame clones and omits some. This table holds about 44,000 clones, 80% to 95% found once. Sequences were obtained from peripheral blood. These receptors all stem from a human donor in a cohort sampled during active COVID-19. CDR3s include the opening cysteine and the closing phenylalanine or tryptophan. A D gene is named only where the DNA matches it firmly. The size field is filled for only some rows; it gives once, few, many or a size class.

j_gene: TRBJ1-4; v_gene: TRBV7-9; d_gene: TRBD1; len: 16; abundance: -; CDR3nt: TGTGCCAGCAGCTTAATCCCGGGACAGGGGAATGAAAAACTGTTTTTT; CDR3aa: CASSLIPGQGNEKLFF
j_gene: TRBJ1-1; v_gene: TRBV27; d_gene: TRBD1; len: 14; abundance: -; CDR3nt: TGTGCCAGCAGCAGACAGGGTAGTGCGACTGAAGCTTTCTTT; CDR3aa: CASSRQGSATEAFF
j_gene: TRBJ2-1; v_gene: TRBV9; d_gene: -; len: 13; abundance: -; CDR3nt: TGTGCCAGTACTTCATACCCTGGCAATGAGCAGTTCTTC; CDR3aa: CASTSYPGNEQFF
j_gene: TRBJ2-4; v_gene: TRBV30; d_gene: TRBD1; len: 14; abundance: -; CDR3nt: TGTGCCTGGAGTTTGAGGACAGGGATAAACATTCAGTACTTC; CDR3aa: CAWSLRTGINIQYF
j_gene: TRBJ2-1; v_gene: TRBV18; d_gene: TRBD1; len: 14; abundance: -; CDR3nt: TGTGCCAGCTCACCGGACAGGGCGTACAATGAGCAGTTCTTC; CDR3aa: CASSPDRAYNEQFF
j_gene: TRBJ2-3; v_gene: TRBV5-1; d_gene: -; len: 16; abundance: few; CDR3nt: TGCGCCAGCAGCTTGGCCGGAGGGATGGAGGCGGATACGCAGTATTTT; CDR3aa: CASSLAGGMEADTQYF
j_gene: TRBJ1-2; v_gene: TRBV20-1; d_gene: TRBD1; len: 11; abundance: -; CDR3nt: TGCAGTGCTAAGACAGGGCGGGGCTACACCTTC; CDR3aa: CSAKTGRGYTF
j_gene: TRBJ2-7; v_gene: TRBV5-1; d_gene: TRBD1; len: 14; abundance: -; CDR3nt: TGCGCCAGCAGCTCCGGGACAGGGGCCTACGAGCAGTACTTC; CDR3aa: CASSSGTGAYEQYF
j_gene: TRBJ1-4; v_gene: TRBV11-2; d_gene: -; len: 14; abundance: -; CDR3nt: TGTGCCAGCAGCCCTCAGGCGAGCCGTGAAAAACTGTTTTTT; CDR3aa: CASSPQASREKLFF
j_gene: TRBJ1-2; v_gene: TRBV10-3; d_gene: -; len: 15; abundance: -; CDR3nt: TGTGCCATCAAGGTCGTACCCGGGGGACTTAGTGGCTACACCTTC; CDR3aa: CAIKVVPGGLSGYTF
j_gene: TRBJ2-7; v_gene: TRBV6-5; d_gene: TRBD2; len: 15; abundance: -; CDR3nt: TGTGCCAGCAGGATCGGACTAGCGGGTCTCGACGAGCAGTACTTC; CDR3aa: CASRIGLAGLDEQYF
j_gene: TRBJ2-3; v_gene: TRBV6-2/TRBV6-3; d_gene: TRBD1; len: 15; abundance: once; CDR3nt: TGTGCCAGCAGCCTGGGGGACAGCCGCACAGATACGCAGTATTTT; CDR3aa: CASSLGDSRTDTQYF
j_gene: TRBJ2-2; v_gene: TRBV7-3; d_gene: TRBD2; len: 15; abundance: -; CDR3nt: TGTGCCAGCAGCCCAGGACTAGCGCTCACCGGGGAGCTGTTTTTT; CDR3aa: CASSPGLALTGELFF
j_gene: TRBJ1-5; v_gene: TRBV6-2/TRBV6-3; d_gene: -; len: 14; abundance: once; CDR3nt: TGTGCCAGCAGTCGCGGGATGGGCTATCAGCCCCAGCATTTT; CDR3aa: CASSRGMGYQPQHF
j_gene: TRBJ2-7; v_gene: TRBV4-1; d_gene: TRBD1; len: 17; abundance: -; CDR3nt: TGCGCCAGCAGCCAAGTCAACAGGGGGCCCAGCTCCTACGAGCAGTACTTC; CDR3aa: CASSQVNRGPSSYEQYF
j_gene: TRBJ1-1; v_gene: TRBV18; d_gene: TRBD1; len: 17; abundance: -; CDR3nt: TGTGCCAGCTCGGGAACCCGGGACAGGGGCCCTAACACTGAAGCTTTCTTT; CDR3aa: CASSGTRDRGPNTEAFF
j_gene: TRBJ2-1; v_gene: TRBV2; d_gene: -; len: 15; abundance: -; CDR3nt: TGTGCCAGCAGTGACACTGCGAGCTCCTACAATGAGCAGTTCTTC; CDR3aa: CASSDTASSYNEQFF
j_gene: TRBJ2-5; v_gene: TRBV5-1; d_gene: TRBD1; len: 13; abundance: -; CDR3nt: TGCGCCAGCAGCCCCGACAGGGGAGAGACCCAGTACTTC; CDR3aa: CASSPDRGETQYF
j_gene: TRBJ1-2; v_gene: TRBV9; d_gene: TRBD1; len: 13; abundance: -; CDR3nt: TGTGCCAGCAGCGTCGAGGGGGCCTATGGCTACACCTTC; CDR3aa: CASSVEGAYGYTF
j_gene: TRBJ2-3; v_gene: TRBV19; d_gene: TRBD2; len: 16; abundance: -; CDR3nt: TGTGCCAGTAGTATAGGGGGAGGGAGTGGCACAGATACGCAGTATTTT; CDR3aa: CASSIGGGSGTDTQYF
j_gene: TRBJ1-5; v_gene: TRBV29-1; d_gene: -; len: 13; abundance: -; CDR3nt: TGCAGCGTTGGCCCTAATAGCAATCAGCCCCAGCATTTT; CDR3aa: CSVGPNSNQPQHF
j_gene: TRBJ1-2; v_gene: TRBV5-6; d_gene: -; len: 13; abundance: -; CDR3nt: TGTGCCAGCAGCCTGGACCCTCGGGATGGCTACACCTTC; CDR3aa: CASSLDPRDGYTF
j_gene: TRBJ2-3; v_gene: TRBV5-6; d_gene: -; len: 18; abundance: -; CDR3nt: TGTGCCAGCAGCCAGTTGGGGTGGGTGCAGGGTGAAACAGATACGCAGTATTTT; CDR3aa: CASSQLGWVQGETDTQYF
j_gene: TRBJ2-5; v_gene: TRBV27; d_gene: TRBD2; len: 16; abundance: -; CDR3nt: TGTGCCAGCAGTTTATCGCCGCTAGCGGGAGTGGAGACCCAGTACTTC; CDR3aa: CASSLSPLAGVETQYF
j_gene: TRBJ1-2; v_gene: TRBV19; d_gene: TRBD1; len: 15; abundance: -; CDR3nt: TGTGCCAGTAGTATTGGACAGGGAACCTACTATGGCTACACCTTC; CDR3aa: CASSIGQGTYYGYTF
j_gene: TRBJ1-1; v_gene: TRBV4-3; d_gene: TRBD1; len: 19; abundance: once; CDR3nt: TGCGCCAGCAGCCAAGATCGTTGGGAGACAGGGGTCCGTGGGACTGAAGCTTTCTTT; CDR3aa: CASSQDRWETGVRGTEAFF
j_gene: TRBJ2-7; v_gene: TRBV6-6; d_gene: -; len: 13; abundance: -; CDR3nt: TGTGCCAGCAGCCCTCCCCTACCAGGCCAGCAGTACTTC; CDR3aa: CASSPPLPGQQYF
j_gene: TRBJ2-2; v_gene: TRBV7-2; d_gene: -; len: 14; abundance: -; CDR3nt: TGTGCCAGCAGCCCAGGGACTTCCACCGGGGAGCTGTTTTTT; CDR3aa: CASSPGTSTGELFF
j_gene: TRBJ2-3; v_gene: TRBV5-1; d_gene: -; len: 15; abundance: -; CDR3nt: TGCGCCAGCAGAGCGGACCTACATCGCACAGATACGCAGTATTTT; CDR3aa: CASRADLHRTDTQYF
j_gene: TRBJ1-5; v_gene: TRBV30; d_gene: -; len: 14; abundance: -; CDR3nt: TGTGCCTGGAGTACGAGACAGATACAACGGCCCCAGCATTTT; CDR3aa: CAWSTRQIQRPQHF
j_gene: TRBJ2-3; v_gene: TRBV21-1; d_gene: -; len: 15; abundance: -; CDR3nt: TGTGCCAGCAGCATCGGCGGGGGTAGCACAGATACGCAGTATTTT; CDR3aa: CASSIGGGSTDTQYF
j_gene: TRBJ2-1; v_gene: TRBV11-2; d_gene: TRBD2; len: 16; abundance: -; CDR3nt: TGTGCCAGCAGCTTTTTTCTAGCGGGAGGCCCCCATGAGCAGTTCTTC; CDR3aa: CASSFFLAGGPHEQFF
j_gene: TRBJ1-5; v_gene: TRBV2; d_gene: TRBD1; len: 14; abundance: -; CDR3nt: TGTGCCAGCGGAGGTGACAGGGGCAACCAGCCCCAGCATTTT; CDR3aa: CASGGDRGNQPQHF
j_gene: TRBJ2-7; v_gene: TRBV19; d_gene: TRBD2; len: 13; abundance: once; CDR3nt: TGTGCCACCCGGGCCAGCGGGGGCTACGAGCAGTACTTC; CDR3aa: CATRASGGYEQYF
j_gene: TRBJ1-2; v_gene: TRBV7-8; d_gene: TRBD1; len: 13; abundance: -; CDR3nt: TGTGCCAGCAGTACCAGGGGGCAATTTGGCTACACCTTC; CDR3aa: CASSTRGQFGYTF
j_gene: TRBJ1-3; v_gene: TRBV6-6; d_gene: -; len: 13; abundance: -; CDR3nt: TGTGCCAGCCTACGGGGTTCTGGAAACACCATATATTTT; CDR3aa: CASLRGSGNTIYF
j_gene: TRBJ1-5; v_gene: TRBV6-1; d_gene: -; len: 16; abundance: few; CDR3nt: TGTGCCAGCAGTGAAAGAAGCACAGGGACCAATCAGCCCCAGCATTTT; CDR3aa: CASSERSTGTNQPQHF
j_gene: TRBJ1-3; v_gene: TRBV19; d_gene: -; len: 14; abundance: -; CDR3nt: TGTGCCAGTAGTAGGCCGTACTCTGGAAACACCATATATTTT; CDR3aa: CASSRPYSGNTIYF
j_gene: TRBJ1-4; v_gene: TRBV19; d_gene: -; len: 13; abundance: once; CDR3nt: TGTGCCAGTACCCACCTCGGAGGAGAAAAACTGTTTTTT; CDR3aa: CASTHLGGEKLFF
j_gene: TRBJ2-5; v_gene: TRBV11-2; d_gene: TRBD2; len: 17; abundance: -; CDR3nt: TGTGCCAGCAGCTTAGGGACTAGCGGGATAATCCAAGAGACCCAGTACTTC; CDR3aa: CASSLGTSGIIQETQYF
j_gene: TRBJ2-7; v_gene: TRBV30; d_gene: -; len: 13; abundance: -; CDR3nt: TGTGCCTGGAGTGTTTCAGGGCCCAGCGAGCAGTACTTC; CDR3aa: CAWSVSGPSEQYF
j_gene: TRBJ1-1; v_gene: TRBV4-3; d_gene: -; len: 13; abundance: -; CDR3nt: TGCGCCAGCAGCCAAGACCGCGGCGGGCGGGCTTTCTTT; CDR3aa: CASSQDRGGRAFF
j_gene: TRBJ2-2; v_gene: TRBV6-2/TRBV6-3; d_gene: TRBD1; len: 17; abundance: -; CDR3nt: TGTGCCAGCAGTTCCCTACGACAGGGGGGGAACACCGGGGAGCTGTTTTTT; CDR3aa: CASSSLRQGGNTGELFF
j_gene: TRBJ1-1; v_gene: TRBV3-1/TRBV3-2; d_gene: -; len: 14; abundance: few; CDR3nt: TGTGCCAGCAGCCAACAGGTATGGAACACTGAAGCTTTCTTT; CDR3aa: CASSQQVWNTEAFF
j_gene: TRBJ2-2; v_gene: TRBV4-2; d_gene: TRBD2; len: 16; abundance: -; CDR3nt: TGTGCCAGCAGCCAAGATCTAGTAGCGGGATCCGGGGAGCTGTTTTTT; CDR3aa: CASSQDLVAGSGELFF
j_gene: TRBJ1-2; v_gene: TRBV10-3; d_gene: TRBD1; len: 14; abundance: -; CDR3nt: TGTGCCATCAGGGACAGGGGGCGCGGAGAGGGCTACACCTTC; CDR3aa: CAIRDRGRGEGYTF
j_gene: TRBJ1-4; v_gene: TRBV4-2; d_gene: TRBD1; len: 16; abundance: few; CDR3nt: TGTGCCAGCAGCCAAGATGGTACAGGGGGCGAGGCAAAACTGTTTTTT; CDR3aa: CASSQDGTGGEAKLFF
j_gene: TRBJ2-7; v_gene: TRBV6-1; d_gene: -; len: 14; abundance: once; CDR3nt: TGTGCCAGCAGTGAAGGGGGCCTCTCCTACGAGCAGTACTTC; CDR3aa: CASSEGGLSYEQYF
j_gene: TRBJ2-1; v_gene: TRBV5-5; d_gene: -; len: 12; abundance: -; CDR3nt: TGTGCCAGCAGCTCCTTAGCCGGTGAGCAGTTCTTC; CDR3aa: CASSSLAGEQFF
j_gene: TRBJ1-4; v_gene: TRBV18; d_gene: TRBD1; len: 14; abundance: -; CDR3nt: TGTGCCAGCTCACCACCGGGACAGAGTGAAAAACTGTTTTTT; CDR3aa: CASSPPGQSEKLFF
j_gene: TRBJ2-4; v_gene: TRBV25-1; d_gene: TRBD2; len: 17; abundance: -; CDR3nt: TGTGCCAGCAGTGGGACTAGCGGGGGGCCGGACAAAAACATTCAGTACTTC; CDR3aa: CASSGTSGGPDKNIQYF
j_gene: TRBJ1-1; v_gene: TRBV21-1; d_gene: -; len: 12; abundance: -; CDR3nt: TGTGCAGAGACAGGTCCCTGGACTGAAGCTTTCTTT; CDR3aa: CAETGPWTEAFF
j_gene: TRBJ2-2; v_gene: TRBV2; d_gene: -; len: 14; abundance: -; CDR3nt: TGTGCCAGCAGTGTCGACAGATATATCGGGGAGCTGTTTTTT; CDR3aa: CASSVDRYIGELFF
j_gene: TRBJ1-5; v_gene: TRBV12-5; d_gene: TRBD1; len: 15; abundance: -; CDR3nt: TGTGCTAGTGGGTGGACAGGCCCTAGCAATCAGCCCCAGCATTTT; CDR3aa: CASGWTGPSNQPQHF
j_gene: TRBJ1-3; v_gene: TRBV4-3; d_gene: -; len: 16; abundance: -; CDR3nt: TGCGCCAGCAGCCAGGGGCCCCCAGGCGCTGGAAACACCATATATTTT; CDR3aa: CASSQGPPGAGNTIYF
j_gene: TRBJ2-6; v_gene: TRBV19; d_gene: TRBD1; len: 17; abundance: -; CDR3nt: TGTGCCGTTATGGGGAGACAGGGGGCTGGTGGGGCCAACGTCCTGACTTTC; CDR3aa: CAVMGRQGAGGANVLTF
j_gene: TRBJ1-1; v_gene: TRBV27; d_gene: -; len: 13; abundance: -; CDR3nt: TGTGCCAGCAGTTTCCAGGGAAACACTGAAGCTTTCTTT; CDR3aa: CASSFQGNTEAFF
j_gene: TRBJ1-1; v_gene: TRBV15; d_gene: TRBD1; len: 15; abundance: -; CDR3nt: TGTGCCACCAGCAGAGGGGGACAGGGGAACACTGAAGCTTTCTTT; CDR3aa: CATSRGGQGNTEAFF
j_gene: TRBJ1-5; v_gene: TRBV5-6; d_gene: -; len: 15; abundance: few; CDR3nt: TGTGCCAGCAGCTCAGGACAACTCAGCAATCAGCCCCAGCATTTT; CDR3aa: CASSSGQLSNQPQHF